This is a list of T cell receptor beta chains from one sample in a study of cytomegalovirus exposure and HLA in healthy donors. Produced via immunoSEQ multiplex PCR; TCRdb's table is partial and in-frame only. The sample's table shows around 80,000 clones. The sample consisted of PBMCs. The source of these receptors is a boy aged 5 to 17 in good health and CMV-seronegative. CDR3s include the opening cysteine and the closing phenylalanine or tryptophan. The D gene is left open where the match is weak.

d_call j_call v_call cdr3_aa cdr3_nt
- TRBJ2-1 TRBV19 CASSIGDEQFF TGTGCCAGTAGTATCGGGGATGAGCAGTTCTTC
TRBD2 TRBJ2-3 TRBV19 CASSVAGGVSRQYF TGTGCCAGTAGTGTGGCGGGGGGGGTCTCGAGGCAGTATTTT
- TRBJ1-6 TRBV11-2 CASSLGSSSYNSPLHF TGTGCCAGCAGCTTAGGATCGAGCTCCTATAATTCACCCCTCCACTTT
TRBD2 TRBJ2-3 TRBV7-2 CASSLVAGGSTDTQYF TGTGCCAGCAGCCTAGTAGCGGGAGGGAGCACAGATACGCAGTATTTT
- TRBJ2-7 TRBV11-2 CASSLSTGVHEQYF TGTGCCAGCAGCTTATCGACCGGGGTCCACGAGCAGTACTTC
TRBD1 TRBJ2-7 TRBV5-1 CASSSGQGTSTYEQYF TGCGCCAGCAGCTCAGGACAGGGGACCTCAACCTACGAGCAGTACTTC
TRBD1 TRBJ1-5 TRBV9 CASSGGGDSGGGQPQHF TGTGCCAGCAGCGGAGGAGGGGACAGCGGTGGGGGCCAGCCCCAGCATTTT
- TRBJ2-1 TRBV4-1 CASSQVGTQGRGQFF TGCGCCAGCAGCCAAGTTGGGACCCAGGGGAGGGGCCAGTTCTTC
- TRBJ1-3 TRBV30 CAWTGLTGNTIYF TGTGCCTGGACCGGTCTAACTGGAAACACCATATATTTT
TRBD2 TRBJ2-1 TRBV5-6 CASSLGSGALSYNEQFF TGTGCCAGCAGCTTGGGAAGCGGGGCCCTCTCCTACAATGAGCAGTTCTTC
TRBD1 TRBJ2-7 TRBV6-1 CASSERDRESAYEQYF TGTGCCAGCAGTGAAAGGGACAGGGAGAGCGCCTACGAGCAGTACTTC
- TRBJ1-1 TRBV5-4 CASSLGRVMNTEAFF TGTGCCAGCAGCTTGGGCAGGGTAATGAACACTGAAGCTTTCTTT
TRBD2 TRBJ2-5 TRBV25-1 CASSATGLIGETQYF TGTGCCAGCAGTGCAACGGGACTAATAGGGGAGACCCAGTACTTC
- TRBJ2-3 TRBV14 CASRTGQITDTQYF TGTGCCAGCAGAACAGGACAGATAACAGATACGCAGTATTTT
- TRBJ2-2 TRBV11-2 CASSLNTGELFF TGTGCCAGCAGCCTCAACACCGGGGAGCTGTTTTTT
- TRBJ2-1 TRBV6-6 CASSGWDNEQFF TGTGCCAGCAGCGGGTGGGACAATGAGCAGTTCTTC
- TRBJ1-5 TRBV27 CASSQTTHRANQPQHF TGTGCCAGCAGTCAAACAACACACAGGGCGAATCAGCCCCAGCATTTT
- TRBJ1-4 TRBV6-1 CASSEVGTGFREKLFF TGTGCCAGCAGTGAAGTGGGCACGGGATTTAGAGAAAAACTGTTTTTT
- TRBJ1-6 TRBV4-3 CASSQDHAGRNSPLHF TGCGCCAGCAGCCAAGATCATGCGGGGCGGAATTCACCCCTCCACTTT
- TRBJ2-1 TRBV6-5 CASSTPTSGEQFF TGTGCCAGCAGTACCCCTACTAGTGGTGAGCAGTTCTTC
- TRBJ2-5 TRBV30 CAWSPPRETQYF TGTGCCTGGAGTCCCCCCCGGGAGACCCAGTACTTC
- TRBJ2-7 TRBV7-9 CASSLAVSAYEQYF TGTGCCAGCAGCTTAGCCGTTTCCGCCTACGAGCAGTACTTC
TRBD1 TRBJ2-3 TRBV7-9 CASYDRDRGPDTQYF TGTGCCAGCTACGACCGGGACAGGGGGCCAGATACGCAGTATTTT
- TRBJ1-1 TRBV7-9 CASSYGGGTEAFF TGTGCCAGCAGCTATGGGGGAGGGACTGAAGCTTTCTTT
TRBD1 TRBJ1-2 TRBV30 CAWSRTGRRYGYTF TGTGCCTGGAGCCGGACAGGGAGGCGCTATGGCTACACCTTC
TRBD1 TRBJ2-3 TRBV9 CASSPRQGAKDTQYF TGTGCCAGCAGCCCACGACAGGGGGCGAAAGATACGCAGTATTTT
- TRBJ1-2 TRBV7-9 CASSLVTAVGGYTF TGTGCCAGCAGCTTAGTCACAGCGGTGGGTGGCTACACCTTC
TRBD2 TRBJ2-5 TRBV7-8 CASSSGLAVQETQYF TGTGCCAGCAGCTCGGGACTAGCGGTCCAAGAGACCCAGTACTTC
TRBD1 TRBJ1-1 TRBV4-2 CASSQGTGGGNTEAFF TGTGCCAGCAGCCAAGGGACAGGGGGAGGGAACACTGAAGCTTTCTTT
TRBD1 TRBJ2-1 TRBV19 CASSNGDRGQQFF TGTGCCAGTAGTAACGGGGACAGGGGGCAGCAGTTCTTC
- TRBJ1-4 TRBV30 CAWSVLDELVEKLFF TGTGCCTGGAGTGTACTCGATGAACTCGTAGAAAAACTGTTTTTT
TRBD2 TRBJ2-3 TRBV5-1 CASSDGLAGTTDTQYF TGCGCCAGCAGCGACGGACTAGCGGGGACAACAGATACGCAGTATTTT
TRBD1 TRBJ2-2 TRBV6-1 CASKGAGFFAGELFF TGTGCCAGCAAGGGGGCTGGGTTTTTCGCCGGGGAGCTGTTTTTT
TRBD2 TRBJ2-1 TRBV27 CASSPGREFGNEQFF TGTGCCAGCAGTCCGGGGCGGGAGTTTGGCAATGAGCAGTTCTTC
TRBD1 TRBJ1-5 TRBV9 CASSAGQGAKQPQHF TGTGCCAGCAGCGCAGGACAGGGGGCTAAGCAGCCCCAGCATTTT
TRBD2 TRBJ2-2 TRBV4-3 CASSQGLAGVNGELFF TGCGCCAGCAGCCAAGGACTAGCGGGAGTTAACGGGGAGCTGTTTTTT
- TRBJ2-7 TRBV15 CATSRAQGPYEQYF TGTGCCACCAGCAGAGCCCAGGGGCCCTACGAGCAGTACTTC
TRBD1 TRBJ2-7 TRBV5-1 CASSREWTGDNEQYF TGCGCCAGCAGCCGAGAGTGGACAGGGGACAACGAGCAGTACTTC
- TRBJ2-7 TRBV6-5 CASSYFGSGYEQYF TGTGCCAGCAGTTACTTTGGTAGCGGTTACGAGCAGTACTTC
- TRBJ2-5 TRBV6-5 CASRGTVETQYF TGTGCCAGCAGGGGGACTGTGGAGACCCAGTACTTC
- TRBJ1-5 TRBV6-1 CASSEAVVTYSNQPQHF TGTGCCAGCAGTGAAGCAGTGGTCACCTATAGCAATCAGCCCCAGCATTTT
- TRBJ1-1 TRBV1 CTSSQGFRRTPRGTEAFF TGCACCAGCAGCCAAGGCTTTAGGCGGACTCCTCGCGGCACTGAAGCTTTCTTT
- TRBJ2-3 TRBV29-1 CSVEDPLAPDTQYF TGCAGCGTTGAAGATCCCCTAGCGCCAGATACGCAGTATTTT
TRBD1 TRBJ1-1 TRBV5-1 CASSPTGKGTEAFF TGCGCCAGCAGCCCGACAGGGAAGGGCACTGAAGCTTTCTTT
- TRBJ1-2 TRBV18 CASSLPAANYGYTF TGTGCCAGCTCACTCCCCGCGGCTAACTATGGCTACACCTTC
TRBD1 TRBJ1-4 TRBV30 CAWSVAGGRREKLFF TGTGCCTGGAGTGTAGCAGGGGGCCGACGTGAAAAACTGTTTTTT
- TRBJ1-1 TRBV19 CASSMTGQLLEAFF TGTGCCAGTAGTATGACCGGACAGCTACTTGAAGCTTTCTTT
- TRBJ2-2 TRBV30 CACRGAGELFF TGTGCCTGCCGCGGGGCCGGGGAGCTGTTTTTT
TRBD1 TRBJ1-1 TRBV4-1 CASSLGGHTEAFF TGCGCCAGCAGTTTAGGGGGCCACACTGAAGCTTTCTTT
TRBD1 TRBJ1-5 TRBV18 CASSRGQAYSNQPQHF TGTGCCAGCTCACGCGGACAGGCATATAGCAATCAGCCCCAGCATTTT
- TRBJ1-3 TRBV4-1 CASSQTPGNTIYF TGCGCCAGCAGCCAAACTCCTGGAAACACCATATATTTT
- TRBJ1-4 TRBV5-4 CASSPAGGRSEKLFF TGTGCCAGCAGCCCGGCCGGGGGGCGAAGTGAAAAACTGTTTTTT
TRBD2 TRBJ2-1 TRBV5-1 CASSWGLAYESYNEQFF TGCGCCAGCAGCTGGGGACTAGCGTACGAATCCTACAATGAGCAGTTCTTC
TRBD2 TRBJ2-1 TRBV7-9 CASSHGSGGKTNEQFF TGTGCCAGCAGCCACGGAAGCGGGGGAAAAACCAATGAGCAGTTCTTC
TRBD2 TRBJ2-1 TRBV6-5 CASSFSGSSYNEQFF TGTGCCAGCAGTTTCAGCGGGAGCTCCTACAATGAGCAGTTCTTC
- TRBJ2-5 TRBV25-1 CASSDKTVQETQYF TGTGCCAGCAGTGACAAGACAGTCCAAGAGACCCAGTACTTC
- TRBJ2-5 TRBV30 CAGSVPKTLLGTQYF TGTGCCGGGAGTGTCCCAAAAACCCTTCTAGGGACCCAGTACTTC
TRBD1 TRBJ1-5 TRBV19 CASNQDRGLDSHQPQHF TGTGCCAGTAATCAGGACAGGGGGTTGGATAGCCATCAGCCCCAGCATTTT
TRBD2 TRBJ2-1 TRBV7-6 CASSPGTSGSNEQFF TGTGCCAGCAGCCCCGGGACTAGCGGGAGTAATGAGCAGTTCTTC
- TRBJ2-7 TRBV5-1 CASSLLDDSYEQYF TGCGCCAGCAGCTTACTTGATGACTCGTACGAGCAGTACTTC